The present T cell receptor beta chain was sequenced within a study of technical replicates of blood from several donors. Trimming took off 1 base at V and 8 bases at J, with 15 bases between the two ends. This CDR3 comprises 14 residues. Per germline, CDR1 SGHNT and CDR2 YYREEE (reference sequence). The table came from immunoSEQ multiplex PCR; TCRdb's copy has only in-frame clones and leaves some out. Altogether 40,000 to 60,000 clones are present, 80% to 95% being singletons, with the ten largest covering 3.9%. This clonotype was sampled from a human donor in good health. Some clones in this sample may be carry-over from other donors' samples. The chain links TRBV5-4 to TRBJ1-2; D is perhaps TRBD1 (5 bases). Sequenced input: PBMCs. CDR3 sequence reads: CASSLTGHGSGYTF. CDR3 DNA: TGTGCCAGCAGCTTGACCGGACACGGAAGCGGCTACACCTTC.